The clone carrying this T cell receptor (beta chain) has only a few counts. What it binds is not known. The V and J ends lost 6 bases and 0 bases respectively, with 14 bases between them. The CDR3 extends over 15 amino acids. Germline V gives CDR1 MNHEY, CDR2 SVGAGI. The PCR used 60 Vbeta and 13 Jbeta primers. The repertoire was sequenced with immunoSEQ multiplex PCR; TCRdb's copy has only in-frame clones and lacks some. The table shows 85,000 to 100,000 clones, with around 80% occurring only once. These data are taken from a study of cytomegalovirus exposure and HLA in healthy donors. Study-level points and caveats: Within the data, a cluster of highly shared sequence variants was likely a sequencing artifact. Among the most significant clusters, several appeared linked to common viral pathogens in a later analysis.

The donors gave bone marrow, and they were healthy. Sequenced input: PBMCs. The sequence was obtained from a male donor in good health and CMV-seropositive. This chain uses TRBV6-5 with TRBJ1-1; the D gene is possibly TRBD1 (5 bases). CDR3: CASRPGSAMNTEAFF. The CDR3 bases are TGTGCCAGCAGGCCAGGGTCGGCCATGAACACTGAAGCTTTCTTT.